The present entry profiles one TCR beta chain with its context. Antigen unknown. This entry comes from a study of Graves' ophthalmopathy and Graves' hyperthyroidism. Whole-study findings and limits: Ophthalmopathy progression was predicted by the model at approximately 71% sensitivity and about 74% specificity.

Germline loops: CDR1 MNHEY, CDR2 SVGAGI. The CDR3 is 13 residues long. The V gene lost 4 bases and the J gene lost 10 bases, with 11 bases spanning the gap. The TCR beta CDR3 regions underwent amplification from RNA transcripts. Following a first-round RT-PCR that used HTBI primers, a second-round multiplex PCR was carried out. TCRdb re-analysed the multiplex PCR reads in MiXCR, keeping a single row per CDR3 protein. The data show about 400,000 distinct CDR3 sequences, roughly 18% seen once. It was from 10 ml of fresh peripheral blood that the PBMCs came. The receptor was derived from a woman aged 18 to 35 with Graves' ophthalmopathy. The sample comprised peripheral blood. This chain uses TRBV6-5 with TRBJ1-6; the D is unclear. For the CDR3, the DNA is TGTGCCAGCAGTTCCCTGGCTGGGTCACCCCTCCACTTT. Its translation: CASSSLAGSPLHF.